One T cell receptor beta chain is described in this entry. Its antigen is unknown. This record comes from a study of T cell responses to AZD1222 COVID-19 vaccine. Whole-study results and caveats: Targets within unmutated variant regions were reportedly found for nearly half of spike-specific TCRs. Repertoire sampling happened only post peak T cell response.

The ends were cut back, 4 bases at V and 2 bases at J, with 12 bases in the middle. Germline lookup yields CDR1 SGHNT and CDR2 YYREEE (reference sequence). This CDR3 comprises 14 residues. This table comes from immunoSEQ multiplex PCR, and its TCRdb copy is limited to in-frame clones, with some not included. The repertoire holds roughly 150,000 clones, with approximately 90% as singletons. The source of this sequence is an adult who received the AZD1222 COVID-19 vaccine. This chain joins TRBV5-4 and TRBJ1-2, with D perhaps TRBD1 (5 bases). This sample comprised peripheral blood, obtained 28 days after the second AZD1222 dose. The CDR3 sequence: CASSLIGGNYGYTF. CDR3 DNA: TGTGCCAGCAGCCTCATCGGGGGGAACTATGGCTACACCTTC.